The rows below give T cell receptor beta chains drawn from one sample of a study of Graves' ophthalmopathy and Graves' hyperthyroidism. MiXCR, run by TCRdb on the multiplex PCR reads, gives a single entry per CDR3 protein. This table holds around 1.1 million distinct CDR3 sequences, about two fifths found once. What was sequenced was peripheral blood or thyroid tissue (not recorded which). The receptors come from an adult man with Graves' hyperthyroidism. Each CDR3 is given with its conserved first and last residue. The order of the fields is clone size, V gene, J gene, D gene, CDR3 protein, CDR3 DNA. D genes are given only for firm matches. Some rows have no size entry. The others give once, few or many, or a class for an expanded clone.

>once|TRBV29-1|TRBJ2-2|-
CSVGQGFF
TGCAGCGTTGGGCAGGGGTTTTTT
>-|TRBV7-6|TRBJ2-5|TRBD2
CASSLAGGGAGAGETQYF
TGTGCCAGCAGCTTAGCGGGTGGTGGAGCGGGAGCCGGAGAGACCCAGTACTTC
>-|TRBV6-1|TRBJ1-4|-
CASTRTDKPNEKLFF
TGTGCCAGCACCAGAACCGACAAACCTAATGAAAAACTGTTTTTT
>-|TRBV5-1|TRBJ1-2|TRBD1
CASSLTGQGDTNYGYTF
TGCGCCAGCAGCTTGACGGGACAGGGGGATACTAACTATGGCTACACCTTC
>-|TRBV14|TRBJ1-2|-
CASSPDGASNYGYTF
TGTGCCAGCAGCCCCGACGGGGCCAGTAACTATGGCTACACCTTC
>many|TRBV10-1|TRBJ1-2|-
CASSSGPHLPNYGYTF
TGCGCCAGCAGTAGCGGACCGCATCTCCCTAACTATGGCTACACCTTC
>few|TRBV2|TRBJ1-1|-
CANSEGGDTEAFF
TGTGCCAACAGTGAAGGAGGTGACACTGAAGCTTTCTTT
>-|TRBV29-1|TRBJ2-3|TRBD2
CSVEGGYTDTQYF
TGCAGCGTTGAGGGAGGGTACACAGATACGCAGTATTTT
>-|TRBV24-1|TRBJ1-1|TRBD1
CATSDSGQGGEPFF
TGTGCCACCAGTGACTCGGGACAGGGCGGGGAGCCTTTCTTT
>-|TRBV5-1|TRBJ2-1|-
CASSKGHAISNEQFF
TGCGCCAGCAGCAAGGGACACGCCATCTCGAATGAGCAGTTCTTC
>-|TRBV25-1|TRBJ1-1|TRBD1
CASSAGGPGAEAFF
TGTGCCAGCAGTGCAGGGGGCCCGGGGGCTGAAGCTTTCTTT
>many|TRBV7-9|TRBJ1-4|-
CASGVETATNEKLFF
TGTGCCAGCGGGGTCGAGACTGCAACTAATGAAAAACTGTTTTTT
>-|TRBV19|TRBJ2-7|-
CASQPSGAGAYEQYF
TGTGCCAGCCAACCCAGTGGGGCCGGGGCCTACGAGCAGTACTTC
>many|TRBV15|TRBJ1-2|-
CATNVGFDRDRSPNYGYTF
TGTGCCACCAATGTCGGCTTCGACCGGGACCGTAGCCCTAACTATGGCTACACCTTC
>many|TRBV11-2|TRBJ2-2|TRBD1
CASSLQGMDTGELFF
TGTGCCAGCAGCCTACAGGGGATGGACACCGGGGAGCTGTTTTTT
>-|TRBV10-1|TRBJ2-7|-
CASSDGGSPYEQYF
TGCGCCAGCAGTGATGGTGGGTCCCCCTACGAGCAGTACTTC
>-|TRBV10-2|TRBJ2-5|-
CASSGGERETQYF
TGCGCCAGCAGTGGGGGCGAGCGAGAGACCCAGTACTTC
>-|TRBV7-8|TRBJ2-7|TRBD1
CASSLSDRSYAQYF
TGTGCCAGCAGCTTATCGGACAGGAGTTACGCGCAGTACTTC
>-|TRBV6-5|TRBJ1-5|TRBD1
CASSESGTGAQPQHF
TGTGCCAGCAGTGAGTCCGGGACAGGGGCACAGCCCCAGCATTTT
>once|TRBV10-3|TRBJ2-2|TRBD2
CAISQRASGSSGELFF
TGTGCCATCAGTCAGAGGGCTAGCGGGAGTTCCGGGGAGCTGTTTTTT
>many|TRBV7-2|TRBJ1-2|-
CASSLNAGVGYTF
TGTGCCAGCAGCCTCAACGCCGGGGTTGGCTACACCTTC
>-|TRBV11-2|TRBJ2-7|TRBD1
CASSQDPRGQEQYF
TGCGCCAGCAGCCAAGACCCCAGGGGGCAAGAGCAGTACTTC
>-|TRBV7-2|TRBJ2-7|-
CASSLTSSLTGPYEQYF
TGTGCCAGCAGCTTAACGTCTTCCTTGACAGGTCCCTACGAGCAGTACTTC
>-|TRBV4-1|TRBJ2-5|TRBD2
CASSPRTSGRKETQYF
TGCGCCAGCAGCCCCAGGACTAGCGGGAGGAAAGAGACCCAGTACTTC
>many|TRBV7-2|TRBJ2-3|-
CASSRSDTQYF
TGTGCCAGCAGTCGGTCAGATACGCAGTATTTT
>-|TRBV7-8|TRBJ2-1|-
CASSSSGLQFF
TGTGCCAGCAGTTCGTCGGGGCTGCAGTTCTTC
>-|TRBV20-1|TRBJ1-2|-
CSALTGPLNYVYTF
TGCAGTGCTTTAACCGGGCCCCTTAACTATGTCTACACCTTC
>-|TRBV11-2|TRBJ1-6|-
CASSSRDAVSPLHF
TGTGCCAGCAGCTCCCGGGATGCAGTGTCACCCCTCCACTTT